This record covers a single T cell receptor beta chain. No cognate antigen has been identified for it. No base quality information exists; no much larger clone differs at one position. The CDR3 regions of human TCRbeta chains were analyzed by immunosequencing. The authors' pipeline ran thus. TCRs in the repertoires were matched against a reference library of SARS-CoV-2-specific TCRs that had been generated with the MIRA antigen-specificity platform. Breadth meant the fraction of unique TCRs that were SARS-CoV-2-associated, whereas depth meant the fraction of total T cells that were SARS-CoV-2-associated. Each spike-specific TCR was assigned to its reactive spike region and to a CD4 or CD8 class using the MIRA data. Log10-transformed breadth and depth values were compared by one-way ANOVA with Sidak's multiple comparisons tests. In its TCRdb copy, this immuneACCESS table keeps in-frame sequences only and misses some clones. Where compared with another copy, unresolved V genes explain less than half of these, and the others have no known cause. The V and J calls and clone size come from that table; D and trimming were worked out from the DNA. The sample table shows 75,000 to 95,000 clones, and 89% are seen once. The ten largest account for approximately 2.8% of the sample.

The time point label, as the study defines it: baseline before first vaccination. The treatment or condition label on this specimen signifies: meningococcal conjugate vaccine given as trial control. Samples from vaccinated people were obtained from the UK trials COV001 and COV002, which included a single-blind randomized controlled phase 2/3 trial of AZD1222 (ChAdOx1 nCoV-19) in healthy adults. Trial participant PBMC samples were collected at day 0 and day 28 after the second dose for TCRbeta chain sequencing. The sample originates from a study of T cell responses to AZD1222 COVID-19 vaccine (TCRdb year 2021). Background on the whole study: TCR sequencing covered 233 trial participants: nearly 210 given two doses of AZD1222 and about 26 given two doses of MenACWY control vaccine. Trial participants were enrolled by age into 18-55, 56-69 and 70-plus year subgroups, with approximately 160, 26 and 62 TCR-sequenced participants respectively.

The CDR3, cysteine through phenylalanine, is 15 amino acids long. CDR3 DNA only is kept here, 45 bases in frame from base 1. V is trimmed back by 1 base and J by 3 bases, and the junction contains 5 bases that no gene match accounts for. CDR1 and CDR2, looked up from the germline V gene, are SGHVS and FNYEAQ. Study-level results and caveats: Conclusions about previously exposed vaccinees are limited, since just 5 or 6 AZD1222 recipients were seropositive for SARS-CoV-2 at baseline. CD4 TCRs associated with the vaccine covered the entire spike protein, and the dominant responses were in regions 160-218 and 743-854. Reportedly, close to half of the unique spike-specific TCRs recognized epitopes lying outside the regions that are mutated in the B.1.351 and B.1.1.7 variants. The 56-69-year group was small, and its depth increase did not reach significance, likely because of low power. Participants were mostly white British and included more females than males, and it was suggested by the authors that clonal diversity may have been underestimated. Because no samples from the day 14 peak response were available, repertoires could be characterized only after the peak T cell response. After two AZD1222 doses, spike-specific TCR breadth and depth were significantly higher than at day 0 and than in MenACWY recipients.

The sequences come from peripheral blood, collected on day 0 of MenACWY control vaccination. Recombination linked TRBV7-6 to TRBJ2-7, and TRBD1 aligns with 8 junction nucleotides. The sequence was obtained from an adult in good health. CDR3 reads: CASSLGRGLIYEQYF. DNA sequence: TGTGCCAGCAGCTTAGGCAGGGGGCTTATCTACGAGCAGTACTTC. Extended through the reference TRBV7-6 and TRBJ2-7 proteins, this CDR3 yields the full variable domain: GAGVSQSPRYKVTKRGQDVALRCDPISGHVSLYWYRQALGQGPEFLTYFNYEAQQDKSGLPNDRFSAERPEGSISTLTIQRTEQRDSAMYRCASSLGRGLIYEQYFGPGTRLTVT.